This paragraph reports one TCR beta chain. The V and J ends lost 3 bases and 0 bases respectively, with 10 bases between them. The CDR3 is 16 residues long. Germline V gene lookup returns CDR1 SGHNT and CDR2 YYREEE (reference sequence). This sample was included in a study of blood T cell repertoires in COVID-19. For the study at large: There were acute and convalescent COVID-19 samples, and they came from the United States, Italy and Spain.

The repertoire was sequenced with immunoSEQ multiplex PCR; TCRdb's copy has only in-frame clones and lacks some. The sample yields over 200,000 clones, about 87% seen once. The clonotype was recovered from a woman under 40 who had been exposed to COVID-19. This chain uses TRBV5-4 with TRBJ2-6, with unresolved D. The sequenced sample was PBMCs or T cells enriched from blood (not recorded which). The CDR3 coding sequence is TGTGCCAGCAGCTCGCGAACTACCTCTGGGGCCAACGTCCTGACTTTC. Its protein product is CASSSRTTSGANVLTF.